The 14 T cell receptor beta chains below were found in one sample sequenced in a study of response to subunit inactivated influenza vaccine. TCRdb analysed the RT-PCR reads with MiXCR anew, one entry per CDR3 protein. The sample contains 700,000 to 800,000 distinct CDR3 sequences, around a sixth of which appear only once. The source material was PBMCs from blood, sampled 5 days after vaccination. These receptors originate from a man aged 50 to 59 who received an inactivated influenza vaccine.

This chain joins TRBV29-1 and TRBJ2-2; 11 nucleotides agree with TRBD2. Trimming cost V 3 bases and J 2 bases; bases outside gene matches: 5. CDR1 is SQVTM and CDR2 is ANQGSEA in the germline V gene. The CDR3 sequence is 16 residues long. In DNA, the CDR3 is TGCAGCGTTGAGCTACGACTAGCGGGAAACACCGGGGAGCTGTTTTTT. Protein sequence: CSVELRLAGNTGELFF.

The chain couples TRBV10-3 to TRBJ2-1; 14 nucleotides align to TRBD2. The CDR3 runs 13 residues. Germline CDR1 reads ENHRY; CDR2 reads SYGVKD. The junction had 3 bases not matched to a gene; V was cut back by 9 bases and J by 8 bases. CDR3 loop: CAIGTSGSHEQFF. The CDR3 nucleotides are TGTGCCATAGGGACTAGCGGGAGTCATGAGCAGTTCTTC.

The chain employs TRBV4-3 and TRBJ1-2; 10 bases agree with TRBD1. The ends lost 2 bases at V and 8 bases at J; junction bases unmatched: 8. The germline gives CDR1 LGHNA, CDR2 YSLEER. CDR3 length: 15 residues. Here the CDR3 DNA reads TGCGCCAGCAGCCAACAGGGACAGGGGCTTCAAGGCTACACCTTC. Residues: CASSQQGQGLQGYTF.

This clonotype came up a few times. This chain joins TRBV6-2 or TRBV6-3 and TRBJ2-7, with TRBD1 identical over 7 bases. The trim removed 2 bases at V and 2 bases at J, leaving 9 bases unmatched. CDR1 and CDR2 (germline): MNHEY, SVGEGT. This CDR3 is built from 16 residues. The chain's CDR3 is CASSYRRQGSPYEQYF. The DNA of the CDR3 is TGTGCCAGCAGTTACCGCCGACAGGGTTCTCCCTACGAGCAGTACTTC.

The V gene is TRBV5-1, the J gene TRBJ2-1, with a possible D match to TRBD1 (5 bases). V was shortened by 1 base and J by 7 bases, with 12 bases between the two germline ends. The germline gives CDR1 SGHRS, CDR2 YFSETQ. This CDR3 contains 14 residues. The CDR3 coding sequence is TGCGCCAGCAGCTTGATGTCAGGACATAATGAGCAGTTCTTC. Protein: CASSLMSGHNEQFF.

There are a few counts of this clonotype. J is TRBJ1-6 and V is TRBV5-1; possible D gene TRBD1, 6 bases. CDR1 and CDR2 from the germline V gene are SGHRS and YFSETQ. This CDR3 has 17 residues. V lost 0 bases and J lost 0, with 10 bases in between. The CDR3 DNA reads as TGCGCCAGCAGCTTGGTCGGGGGGCTCTCCTATAATTCACCCCTCCACTTT. The encoded protein is CASSLVGGLSYNSPLHF.

This clonotype came up many times. The chain is built from TRBV10-3 and TRBJ1-2; no firm D call. Per the germline V gene, CDR1 is ENHRY and CDR2 is SYGVKD. The CDR3 sequence is 13 residues long. Trimming left V 6 bases short and J 2 bases short, with 10 bases between. The CDR3 sequence: CAIRRAGNYGYTF. CDR3 bases: TGTGCCATCAGGAGGGCTGGGAACTATGGCTACACCTTC.

The gene calls are TRBV5-1 and TRBJ2-1; 8 bases are a match to TRBD2. CDR3 length: 16 amino acids. With 0 bases clipped from V and 4 bases from J, the junction kept 6 bases outside the gene matches. From germline, CDR1 is SGHRS and CDR2 YFSETQ. DNA for the CDR3: TGCGCCAGCAGCTTGGATATTAGCGGGACGTACAATGAGCAGTTCTTC. It translates to CASSLDISGTYNEQFF.

This sequence joins TRBV5-1 and TRBJ2-5; 13 bases are a match to TRBD2. The CDR3 totals 16 residues. Unmatched junction bases numbered 5, after V lost 4 bases and J lost 2 bases. Germline loops: CDR1 SGHRS, CDR2 YFSETQ. CDR3 amino acids: CASSQWTSGGQETQYF. CDR3 DNA sequence: TGCGCCAGCAGCCAATGGACTAGCGGGGGACAAGAGACCCAGTACTTC.

Details on this clonotype: An end of the junction does not agree with germline; a read error may underlie this. This sequence joins TRBV10-3 and TRBJ2-1; D could derive from TRBD1 or TRBD2 (5 bases each). Germline V gene data show CDR1 as ENHRY and CDR2 as SYGVKD. There are 17 residues in the CDR3. CDR3 nucleotide sequence: TGTGCCATCACTGAGTCGCGGAGGCAGGGTCTGAACAATGAGCAGTTCTTC. Its protein product is CAITESRRQGLNNEQFF.

V is TRBV27 and J is TRBJ2-1; D unresolved. Trimming stripped 2 bases from V and 4 bases from J, with 15 bases between. This CDR3 is 16 amino acids long. From germline, CDR1 is MNHEY and CDR2 SMNVEV (reference sequence). CDR3 region: CASSLLLPEGYNEQFF. The CDR3 nucleotides read TGTGCCAGCAGTTTACTTCTTCCGGAAGGGTACAATGAGCAGTTCTTC.

The chain employs TRBV12-3 or TRBV12-4 and TRBJ2-7; unclear D gene. This CDR3 spans 15 amino acids. Trimming pared 6 bases from V and 0 bases from J, leaving 15 bases between. The CDR3 loop reads CASSPSYGVSYEQYF. DNA of the CDR3: TGTGCCAGCAGCCCAAGTTACGGAGTCTCCTACGAGCAGTACTTC.

The chain carries TRBV20-1 and TRBJ2-7, with 10 bases that match TRBD2. The V gene's germline CDR1 is DFQATT and CDR2 SNEGSKA (reference sequence). V was clipped by 5 bases and J by 0 bases; unmatched bases: 4. This CDR3 has 14 amino acids. The CDR3: CSAVKRGGSYEQYF. The CDR3, as DNA: TGCAGTGCTGTTAAGCGGGGGGGCTCCTACGAGCAGTACTTC.

This clonotype was observed a few times. V and J are TRBV29-1 and TRBJ2-2; D unclear. V lost 2 bases, J lost 1 base, and 14 bases lay in between. CDR1 SQVTM and CDR2 ANQGSEA come from the germline V gene. The CDR3 has 16 amino acids. The chain's CDR3 is CSVETRAAGNTGELFF. CDR3 sequence (DNA): TGCAGCGTTGAAACCCGGGCCGCCGGGAACACCGGGGAGCTGTTTTTT.